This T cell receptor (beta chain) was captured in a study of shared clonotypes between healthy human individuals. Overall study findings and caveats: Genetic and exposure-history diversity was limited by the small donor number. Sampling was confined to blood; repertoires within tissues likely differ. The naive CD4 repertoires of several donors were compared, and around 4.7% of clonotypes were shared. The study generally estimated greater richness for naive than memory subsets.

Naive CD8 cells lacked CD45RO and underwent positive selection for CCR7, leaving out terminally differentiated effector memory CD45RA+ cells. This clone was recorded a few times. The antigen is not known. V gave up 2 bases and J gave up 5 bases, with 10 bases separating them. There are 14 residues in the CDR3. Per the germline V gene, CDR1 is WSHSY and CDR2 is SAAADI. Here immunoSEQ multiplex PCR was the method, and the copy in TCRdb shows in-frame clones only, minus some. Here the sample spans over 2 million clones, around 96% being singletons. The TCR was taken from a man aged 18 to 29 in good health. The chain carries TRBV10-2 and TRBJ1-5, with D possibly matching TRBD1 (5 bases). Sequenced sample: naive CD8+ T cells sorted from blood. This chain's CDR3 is CASSEEGADQPQHF. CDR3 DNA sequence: TGCGCCAGCAGTGAGGAAGGGGCGGATCAGCCCCAGCATTTT.